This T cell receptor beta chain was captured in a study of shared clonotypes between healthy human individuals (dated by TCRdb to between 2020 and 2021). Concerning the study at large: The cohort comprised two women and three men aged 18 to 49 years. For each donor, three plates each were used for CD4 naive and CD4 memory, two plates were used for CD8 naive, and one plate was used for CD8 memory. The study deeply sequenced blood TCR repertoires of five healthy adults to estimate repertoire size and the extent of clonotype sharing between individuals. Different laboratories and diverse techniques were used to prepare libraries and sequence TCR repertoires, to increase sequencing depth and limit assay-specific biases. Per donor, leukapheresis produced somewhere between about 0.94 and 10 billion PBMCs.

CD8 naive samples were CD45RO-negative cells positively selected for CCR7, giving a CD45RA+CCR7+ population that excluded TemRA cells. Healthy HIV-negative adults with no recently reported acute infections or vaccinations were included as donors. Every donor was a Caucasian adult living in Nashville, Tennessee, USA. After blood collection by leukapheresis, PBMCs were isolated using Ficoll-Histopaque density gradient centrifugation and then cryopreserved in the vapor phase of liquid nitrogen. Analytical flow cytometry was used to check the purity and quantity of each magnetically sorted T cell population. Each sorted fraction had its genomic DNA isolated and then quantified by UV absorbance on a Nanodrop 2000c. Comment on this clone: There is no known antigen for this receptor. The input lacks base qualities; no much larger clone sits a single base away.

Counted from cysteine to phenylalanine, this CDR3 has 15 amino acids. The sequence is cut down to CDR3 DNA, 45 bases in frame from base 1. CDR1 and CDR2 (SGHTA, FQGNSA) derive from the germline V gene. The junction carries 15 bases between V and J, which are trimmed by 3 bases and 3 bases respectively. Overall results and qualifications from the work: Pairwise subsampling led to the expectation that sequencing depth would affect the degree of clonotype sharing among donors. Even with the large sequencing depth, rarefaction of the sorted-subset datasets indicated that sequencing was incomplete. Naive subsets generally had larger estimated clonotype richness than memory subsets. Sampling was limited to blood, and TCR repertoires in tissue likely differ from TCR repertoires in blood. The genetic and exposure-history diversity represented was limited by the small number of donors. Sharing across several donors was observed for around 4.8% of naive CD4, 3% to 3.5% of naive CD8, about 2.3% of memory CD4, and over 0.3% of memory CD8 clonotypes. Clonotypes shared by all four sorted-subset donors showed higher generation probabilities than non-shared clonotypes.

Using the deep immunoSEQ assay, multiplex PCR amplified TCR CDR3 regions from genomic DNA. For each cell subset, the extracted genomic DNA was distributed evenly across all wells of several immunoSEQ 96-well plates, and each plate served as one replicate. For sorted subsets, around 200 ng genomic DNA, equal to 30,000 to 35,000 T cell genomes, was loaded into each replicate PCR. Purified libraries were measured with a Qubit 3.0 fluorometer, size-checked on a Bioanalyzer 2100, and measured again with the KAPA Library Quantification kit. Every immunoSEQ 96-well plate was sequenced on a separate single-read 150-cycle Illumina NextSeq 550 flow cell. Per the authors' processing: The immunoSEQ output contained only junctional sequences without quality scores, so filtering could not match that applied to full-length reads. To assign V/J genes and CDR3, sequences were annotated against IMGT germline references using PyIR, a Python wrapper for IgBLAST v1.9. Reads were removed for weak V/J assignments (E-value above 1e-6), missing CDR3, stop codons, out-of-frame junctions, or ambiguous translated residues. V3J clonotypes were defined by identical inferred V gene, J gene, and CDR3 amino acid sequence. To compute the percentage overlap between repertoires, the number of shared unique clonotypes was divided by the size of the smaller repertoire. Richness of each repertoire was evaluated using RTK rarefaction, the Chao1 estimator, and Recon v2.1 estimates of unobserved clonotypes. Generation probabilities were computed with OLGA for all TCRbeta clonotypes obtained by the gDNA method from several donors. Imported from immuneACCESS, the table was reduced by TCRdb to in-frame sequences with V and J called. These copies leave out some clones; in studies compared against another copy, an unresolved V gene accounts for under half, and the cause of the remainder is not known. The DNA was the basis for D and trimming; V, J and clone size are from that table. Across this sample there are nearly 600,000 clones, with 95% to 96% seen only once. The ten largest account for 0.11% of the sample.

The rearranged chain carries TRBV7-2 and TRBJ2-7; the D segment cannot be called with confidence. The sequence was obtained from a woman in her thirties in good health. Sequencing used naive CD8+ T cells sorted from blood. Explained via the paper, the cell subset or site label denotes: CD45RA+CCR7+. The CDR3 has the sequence CASSLGPDASYEQYF. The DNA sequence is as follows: TGTGCCAGCAGCTTGGGCCCAGATGCGAGCTACGAGCAGTACTTC.